One T cell receptor beta chain is described in this entry. Its antigen specificity is not known. At one of its ends the junction is not consistent with the germline gene, which may arise from a read error. The protocol used for the library was 5' RACE. This sample was sequenced with an Illumina HiSeq 2500. A second PCR of about 7 to 12 cycles was performed with a sample-barcoded 5' primer and a J-beta primer mix. Each TCR beta cDNA molecule received a unique molecular identifier from a template-switch 5' adaptor carrying 12 random nucleotides. At least 2.5 million CDR3-containing paired-end reads were obtained from each sample. First-strand cDNA was synthesized from all RNA with the Mint cDNA synthesis kit, primed by a TRBC-specific oligonucleotide. Following uracil-DNA glycosylase treatment, a first 18-cycle PCR with universal primers M1SS and BC2_uni_R was performed on all cDNA. On the authors' methods: Normalization of each sample was performed by random selection of 1 million high-quality reads, each carrying a distinct molecular identifier. Instead of being binned into consensus sequences, reads that shared molecular identifiers were thrown out. MiTCR, run with a Q25 quality threshold and the strictest error-elimination algorithm, handled CDR3 identification, clonotype clustering and error correction. A nonparametric unseen species model with Euler transformation was used to estimate lower-bound total TCR beta diversity. TCRdb trimmed the raw reads at Q25, called clones with MiXCR and kept productive beta chains. Merged by CDR3 protein, the rows form single entries marked with the most common genes and DNA. The V and J calls, along with clone size, are taken from TCRdb and not from the paper's own processing. The sample yields approximately 800,000 distinct CDR3 sequences; approximately 25% were counted once. Approximately 4% of the sample goes to the ten largest clones.

The donors were a few dozen Caucasian individuals from Russia, aged roughly 6 to 100 years, who were systemically healthy. Each donor gave about 10 milliliters of peripheral blood, drawn into EDTA-treated Vacutainer tubes. PBMCs were isolated by Ficoll-Paque density-gradient centrifugation, with at least 6.5 million obtained per sample. Total RNA, at least 6 micrograms per sample, was extracted from PBMCs with Trizol reagent. Naive CD45RAhigh/CD27high T cell percentages were measured by flow cytometry on a PBMC aliquot from every donor. From cysteine to phenylalanine, the CDR3 is 17 amino acids long. The kept DNA is CDR3 alone, 51 bases in frame from the first base. The germline V gene (reference sequence) supplies CDR1 SSHAT and CDR2 FNYEAQ. This record belongs to a study of blood T cells in healthy people across ages (dated by TCRdb to the mid-2010s). With regard to the full study: In model experiments, roughly one uniquely barcoded TCR beta cDNA molecule per two T cells was captured by template switching. The study measured age-related changes in TCR beta repertoire diversity using deep sequencing normalized with unique cDNA molecular identifiers. Four age groups were formed from the donors: young (average approximately 17 years), middle-aged (approximately 40), aged (roughly 59) and long-lived (more than 75). Using the same blood draw, the study looked at two additional independent replicas of 1 million unique cDNA reads for two donors, one aged 18 to 30 and the other aged 80 or older.

Results the study describes overall, beyond this receptor: As age increased, observed TCR beta diversity per million T cells dropped in a roughly linear way, and a significant reduction was already evident by age about 40. Observed TCR beta diversity correlated strongly with the percentage of naive T cells measured by flow cytometry. The CMV infection status of donors was not known, potentially confounding age-related changes in expanded clonotypes. The long-lived group showed more naive CD4+ T cells, fewer expanded clones and increased TCR diversity than the aged group, suggesting age selection. Estimates of total diversity from one million sequenced T cells were regarded as lower bounds and underestimates. Conclusive comparison of naive and antigen-experienced compartments was prevented by the profiling of bulk unsorted PBMCs.

These records were also assigned to another study, of T cells of mothers and their children. The second investigation adds: Nine systemically healthy Caucasian individuals, comprising three mothers and their six children, were included as donors. cDNA synthesis consumed the entire amount of extracted RNA, loaded at approximately 1.5 ug RNA in each 15 ul reaction. In the second PCR, sample barcodes and 2-4 random nucleotides were introduced via the M1S primer. Over 8 million TCR beta CDR3 reads came from each mother, compared with several million reads from each child. In both related and unrelated pairs, thymic selection shapes the output of TCR recombination in a similar way, with inherited differences having only a minor effect. Related mother-child pairs always showed normalized repertoire overlap that was slightly higher than in unrelated mother-child pairs, though the difference was never significant. No persistent microchimeric T cell clones were found, with a detection sensitivity of 85 to 100 clones per million clonotypes. To look for features that set related mother-child pairs apart from unrelated individuals, the researchers ran deep NGS to compare the TCR beta repertoires of mothers and children. Mothers averaged around 43 +/- 4 years of age and children averaged approximately 12 +/- 4 years. Libraries were sequenced on Illumina HiSeq 2000 with 100+100 nt paired-end reads after adapter ligation with NEBNext reagents. To avoid cross-contamination, the mother libraries and the child libraries were prepared a month apart and sequenced in separate runs. For each donor, somewhere between about 450,000 and 2,000,000 distinct TCR beta clonotypes were identified. Naive TCR beta clonotypes were estimated from low-frequency clonotypes matched to each donor's FACS-determined naive share, without sorting.

This sequence uses TRBV7-7 and TRBJ2-5; TRBD2 might be the D gene, on 5 matching bases. Sequencing input: blood. The origin of this receptor is a boy between 5 and 17 years old in good health. The CDR3 reads CASSLQPGRAFQETQYF. The bases are TGTGCTAGCAGCCTACAACCCGGGCGGGCGTTCCAAGAGACCCAGTACTTC.